This TCR beta chain was retrieved from a study of CD8+ T cells in alopecia areata. Germline V gene sequence: CDR1 SQVTM, CDR2 ANQGSEA. CDR3 length: 11 amino acids. V was cut by 4 bases and J by 7 bases, with 7 bases left in between. Sequencing used cDNA as its template, made by extracting RNA and reverse transcribing it. The protocol was immunoSEQ multiplex PCR, while the TCRdb copy is restricted to in-frame clones and leaves out a portion. The sample holds about 120,000 clones, over 60% seen once. Isolation of CD4+ and CD8+ T cells from PBMCs was achieved by sorting. With respect to this clone: Its specificity is not known.

Study conclusions and caveats: Scalp specimens additionally yield sequences from normal skin's resident alphabeta T cells. More clonal than normal scalp was lesional scalp, particularly alopecia totalis/universalis.

Material for sequencing was CD4+ T cells sorted from blood. This clonotype was obtained from a human donor in good health. This sequence joins TRBV29-1 and TRBJ1-4; D not certain. The CDR3 nucleotides are TGCAGCGTTGCTATGAGTGAAAAACTGTTTTTT. It yields the protein CSVAMSEKLFF.